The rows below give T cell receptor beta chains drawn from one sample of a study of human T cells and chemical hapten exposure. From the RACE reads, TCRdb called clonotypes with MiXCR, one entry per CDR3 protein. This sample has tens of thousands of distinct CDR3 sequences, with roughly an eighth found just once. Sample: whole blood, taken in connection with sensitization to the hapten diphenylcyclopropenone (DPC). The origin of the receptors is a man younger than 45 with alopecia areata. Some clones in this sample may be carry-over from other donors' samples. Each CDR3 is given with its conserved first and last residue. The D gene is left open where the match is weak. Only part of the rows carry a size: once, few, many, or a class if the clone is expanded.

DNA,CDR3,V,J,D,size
TGTGCCAGCAGACCGACTAGCGGGGGGGTGATCTCCTACAATGAGCAGTTCTTC,CASRPTSGGVISYNEQFF,TRBV6-6,TRBJ2-1,TRBD2,few
TGCAGTGCTAGAGATGGGGGGGACACCTACGAGCAGTACTTC,CSARDGGDTYEQYF,TRBV20-1,TRBJ2-7,.,many
TGTGCCAGCAGCTTAGTAGGGACAGGGCTAAATGAGCAGTTCTTC,CASSLVGTGLNEQFF,TRBV11-2,TRBJ2-1,TRBD1,few
TGTGCCAGCAGCTTAAATTGGAACACAGATACGCAGTATTTT,CASSLNWNTDTQYF,TRBV7-9,TRBJ2-3,.,few
TGTGCCAGCAGCATTCCGGGACAGGGTTCCTACGAGCAGTACTTC,CASSIPGQGSYEQYF,TRBV7-9,TRBJ2-7,TRBD1,many
TGTGCCAGCAGCCGTGACAGGGTGGGTCAGCCCCAGCATTTT,CASSRDRVGQPQHF,TRBV11-1,TRBJ1-5,TRBD1,many
TGTGCCAGCAGCGGGAGGAATCAGCCCCAGCATTTT,CASSGRNQPQHF,TRBV7-2,TRBJ1-5,.,many
TGTGCCAGCAGTTACTCGACTAGCGGGGTCCTCTACAATGAGCAGTTCTTC,CASSYSTSGVLYNEQFF,TRBV6-6,TRBJ2-1,TRBD2,many
TGTGCCACCACCGAGGGGGGCGTCTCTGGAAACACCATATATTTT,CATTEGGVSGNTIYF,TRBV28,TRBJ1-3,.,many
TGTGCCAGCAGTTACTCTCGGGCGGTTCGGGATGAAAAACTGTTTTTT,CASSYSRAVRDEKLFF,TRBV6-2/TRBV6-3,TRBJ1-4,.,.
TGTGCCAGCTCACCACCCGGGGACTATGGCTACACCTTC,CASSPPGDYGYTF,TRBV18,TRBJ1-2,.,.
TGTGCCAGCAGCGATAGACAGGAACAAGAGACCCAGTACTTC,CASSDRQEQETQYF,TRBV5-8,TRBJ2-5,.,many
TGCGCCAGCAGCCAAGCCAGGACGCAGGTCTATGGCTACACCTTC,CASSQARTQVYGYTF,TRBV4-1,TRBJ1-2,.,.
TGTGCCACCGCGTCAGGATCCACCGGGGAGCTGTTTTTT,CATASGSTGELFF,TRBV4-2,TRBJ2-2,.,few
TGCAGTGCTAGCCGGGACAGCTTTTATAATTCACCCCTCCACTTT,CSASRDSFYNSPLHF,TRBV20-1,TRBJ1-6,TRBD1,few
TGTGCCAGCAGCGCCGGACCAGAAGAGACCCAGTACTTC,CASSAGPEETQYF,TRBV9,TRBJ2-5,.,few
TGCAGTGCTAGGGCCCGGACAGGGACCCTCCAAGAGACCCAGTACTTC,CSARARTGTLQETQYF,TRBV20-1,TRBJ2-5,TRBD1,few
TGTGCCATCAGTGAAGGCCCCATTTACGAGCAGTACTTC,CAISEGPIYEQYF,TRBV10-3,TRBJ2-7,.,few
TGTGCCAGCAGCCAGTCCGGGACAACGAACGAGCAGTTCTTC,CASSQSGTTNEQFF,TRBV3-1,TRBJ2-1,.,.
TGTGCCAGCAGCCCGGACTCAAACTACGAGCAGTACTTC,CASSPDSNYEQYF,TRBV9,TRBJ2-7,.,.
TGTGCCAGCAGTGAAGGATGGGTTTCCCCCATGAACACTGAAGCTTTCTTT,CASSEGWVSPMNTEAFF,TRBV6-1,TRBJ1-1,.,many
TGCGCCAGCAGCACAACTCCGACAGGAGCCTACGAGCAGTACTTC,CASSTTPTGAYEQYF,TRBV5-1,TRBJ2-7,.,many